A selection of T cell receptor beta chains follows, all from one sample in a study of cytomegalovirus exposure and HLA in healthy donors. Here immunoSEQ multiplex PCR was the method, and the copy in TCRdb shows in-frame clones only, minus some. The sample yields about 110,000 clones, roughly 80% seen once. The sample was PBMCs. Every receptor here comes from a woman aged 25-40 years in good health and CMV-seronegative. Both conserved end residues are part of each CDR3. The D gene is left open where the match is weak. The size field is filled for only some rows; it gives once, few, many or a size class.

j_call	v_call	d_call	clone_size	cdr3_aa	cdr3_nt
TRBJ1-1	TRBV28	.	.	CASSGSGRAEAFF	TGTGCCAGCAGTGGCTCAGGGAGGGCTGAAGCTTTCTTT
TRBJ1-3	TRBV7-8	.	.	CASSLVRQFSGNTIYF	TGTGCCAGCAGCTTAGTCCGACAGTTCTCTGGAAACACCATATATTTT
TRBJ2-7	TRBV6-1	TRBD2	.	CASSEGSGGNYEQYF	TGTGCCAGCAGTGAAGGTAGCGGGGGGAACTACGAGCAGTACTTC
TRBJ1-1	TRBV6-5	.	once	CASAGRNTEAFF	TGTGCCAGCGCCGGGAGGAACACTGAAGCTTTCTTT
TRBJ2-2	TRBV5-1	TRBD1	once	CASSPIPGGAGELFF	TGCGCCAGCAGCCCCATCCCAGGGGGAGCCGGGGAGCTGTTTTTT
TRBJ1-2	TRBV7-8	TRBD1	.	CASSLRGQYYGYTF	TGTGCCAGCAGCTTAAGGGGACAGTACTATGGCTACACCTTC
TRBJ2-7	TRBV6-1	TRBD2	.	CASSQREGPEQYF	TGTGCCAGCAGCCAAAGGGAGGGCCCGGAGCAGTACTTC
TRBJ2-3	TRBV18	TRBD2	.	CASSGLAGDTDTQYF	TGTGCCAGCTCAGGACTAGCGGGTGACACAGATACGCAGTATTTT
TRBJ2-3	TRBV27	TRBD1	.	CASSSGQGTDTQYF	TGTGCCAGCAGTTCGGGACAGGGGACAGATACGCAGTATTTT
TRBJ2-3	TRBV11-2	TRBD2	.	CASSIPAGDTDTQYF	TGTGCCAGCAGCATACCGGCGGGGGACACAGATACGCAGTATTTT
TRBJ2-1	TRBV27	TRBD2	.	CASIGEGEQFF	TGTGCCAGCATCGGGGAGGGTGAGCAGTTCTTC
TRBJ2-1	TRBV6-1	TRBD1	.	CASGDRGAYNEQFF	TGTGCCAGCGGAGACAGGGGCGCTTACAATGAGCAGTTCTTC
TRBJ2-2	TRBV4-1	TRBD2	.	CASSHTGGNTGELFF	TGCGCCAGCAGCCATACGGGGGGGAACACCGGGGAGCTGTTTTTT
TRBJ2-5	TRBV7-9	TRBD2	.	CASSRTGLAERGVETQYF	TGTGCCAGCAGCCGAACAGGACTAGCGGAACGAGGGGTGGAGACCCAGTACTTC
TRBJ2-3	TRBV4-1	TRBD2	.	CASSQVGLAVDTQYF	TGCGCCAGCAGCCAAGTAGGGCTAGCGGTAGATACGCAGTATTTT
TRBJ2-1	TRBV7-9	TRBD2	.	CAGTSARGYNEQFF	TGTGCGGGTACTAGCGCGCGGGGCTACAATGAGCAGTTCTTC